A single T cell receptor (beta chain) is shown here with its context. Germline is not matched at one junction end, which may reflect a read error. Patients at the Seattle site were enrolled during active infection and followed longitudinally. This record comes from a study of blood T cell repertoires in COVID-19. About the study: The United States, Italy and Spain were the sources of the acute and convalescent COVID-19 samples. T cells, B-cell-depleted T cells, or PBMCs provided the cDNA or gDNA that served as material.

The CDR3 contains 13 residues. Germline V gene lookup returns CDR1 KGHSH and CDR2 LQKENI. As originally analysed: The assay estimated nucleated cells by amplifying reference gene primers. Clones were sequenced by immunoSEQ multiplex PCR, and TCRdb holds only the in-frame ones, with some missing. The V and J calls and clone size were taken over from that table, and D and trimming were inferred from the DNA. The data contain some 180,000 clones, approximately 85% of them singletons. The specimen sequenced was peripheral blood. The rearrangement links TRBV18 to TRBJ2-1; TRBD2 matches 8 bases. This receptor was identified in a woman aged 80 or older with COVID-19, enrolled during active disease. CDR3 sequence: CASSPQEGAGGLF. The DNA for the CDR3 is TGTGCCAGCTCACCACAGGAGGGCGCGGGAGGACTCTTC.